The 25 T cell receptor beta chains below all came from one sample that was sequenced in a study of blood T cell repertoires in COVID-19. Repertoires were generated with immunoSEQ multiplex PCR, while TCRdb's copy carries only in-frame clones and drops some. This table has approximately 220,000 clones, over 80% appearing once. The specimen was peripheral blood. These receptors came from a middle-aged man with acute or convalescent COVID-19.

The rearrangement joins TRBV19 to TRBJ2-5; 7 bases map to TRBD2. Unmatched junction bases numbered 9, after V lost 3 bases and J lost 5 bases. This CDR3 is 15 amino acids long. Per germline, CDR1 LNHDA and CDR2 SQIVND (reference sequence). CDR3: CASSIGREGGETQYF. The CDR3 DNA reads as TGTGCCAGTAGTATCGGCAGGGAGGGCGGGGAGACCCAGTACTTC.

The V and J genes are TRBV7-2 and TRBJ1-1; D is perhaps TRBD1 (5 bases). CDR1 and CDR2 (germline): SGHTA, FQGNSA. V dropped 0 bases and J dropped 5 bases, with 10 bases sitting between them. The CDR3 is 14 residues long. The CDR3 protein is CASSLAGGWTEAFF. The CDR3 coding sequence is TGTGCCAGCAGCTTAGCTGGGGGGTGGACTGAAGCTTTCTTT. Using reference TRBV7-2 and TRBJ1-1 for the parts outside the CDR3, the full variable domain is GAGVSQSPSNKVTEKGKDVELRCDPISGHTALYWYRQSLGQGLEFLIYFQGNSAPDKSGLPSDRFSAERTGGSVSTLTIQRTQQEDSAVYLCASSLAGGWTEAFFGQGTRLTVV.

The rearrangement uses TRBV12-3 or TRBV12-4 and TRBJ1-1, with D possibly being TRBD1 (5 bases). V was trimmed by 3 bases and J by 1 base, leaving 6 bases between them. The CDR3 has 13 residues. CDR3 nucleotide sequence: TGTGCCAGCAGTTTCGGACAGAACACTGAAGCTTTCTTT. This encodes CASSFGQNTEAFF.

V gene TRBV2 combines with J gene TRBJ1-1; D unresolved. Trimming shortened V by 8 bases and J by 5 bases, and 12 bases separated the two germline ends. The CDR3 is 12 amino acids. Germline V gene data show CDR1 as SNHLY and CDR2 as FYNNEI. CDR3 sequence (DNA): TGTGCCAGCTCCAGAGCGTATACTGAAGCTTTCTTT. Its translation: CASSRAYTEAFF.

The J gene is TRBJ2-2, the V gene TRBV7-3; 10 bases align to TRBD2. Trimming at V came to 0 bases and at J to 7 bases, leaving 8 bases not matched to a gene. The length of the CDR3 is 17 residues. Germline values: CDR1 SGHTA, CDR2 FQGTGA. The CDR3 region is CASSLTRASGSIGELFF. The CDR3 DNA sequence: TGTGCCAGCAGCTTAACGAGGGCTAGCGGGAGTATCGGGGAGCTGTTTTTT. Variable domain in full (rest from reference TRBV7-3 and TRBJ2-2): GAGVSQTPSNKVTEKGKYVELRCDPISGHTALYWYRQSLGQGPEFLIYFQGTGAADDSGLPNDRFFAVRPEGSVSTLKIQRTERGDSAVYLCASSLTRASGSIGELFFGEGSRLTVL.

The CDR3 loop reads CASSPPTTDTQYF. CDR3 sequence (DNA): TGTGCCAGCTCACCACCTACTACAGATACGCAGTATTTT. The chain combines TRBV18 with TRBJ2-3; no reliable D call. The CDR3 totals 13 residues. Trimming took off 0 bases at V and 3 bases at J, with 4 bases between the two ends. Germline V gene lookup returns CDR1 KGHSH and CDR2 LQKENI.

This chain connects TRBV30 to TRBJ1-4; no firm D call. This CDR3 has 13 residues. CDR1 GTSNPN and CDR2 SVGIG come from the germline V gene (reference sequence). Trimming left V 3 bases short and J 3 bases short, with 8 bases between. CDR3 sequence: CAWRPVPNEKLFF. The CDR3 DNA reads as TGTGCCTGGAGACCGGTGCCTAATGAAAAACTGTTTTTT.

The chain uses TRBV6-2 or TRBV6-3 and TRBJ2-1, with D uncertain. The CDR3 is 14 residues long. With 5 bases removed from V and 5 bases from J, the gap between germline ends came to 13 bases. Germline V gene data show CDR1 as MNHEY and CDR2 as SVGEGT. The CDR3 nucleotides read TGTGCCAGCAGTCTAACCCCCTTTAACAATGAGCAGTTCTTC. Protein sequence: CASSLTPFNNEQFF.

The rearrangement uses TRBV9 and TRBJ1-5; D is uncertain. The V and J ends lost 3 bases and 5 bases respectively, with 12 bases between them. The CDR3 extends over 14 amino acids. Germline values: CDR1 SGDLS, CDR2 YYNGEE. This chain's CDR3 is CASSGGLGYQPQHF. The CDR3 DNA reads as TGTGCCAGCAGCGGCGGACTGGGTTATCAGCCCCAGCATTTT. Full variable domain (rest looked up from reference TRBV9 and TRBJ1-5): DSGVTQTPKHLITATGQRVTLRCSPRSGDLSVYWYQQSLDQGLQFLIQYYNGEERAKGNILERFSAQQFPDLHSELNLSSLELGDSALYFCASSGGLGYQPQHFGDGTRLSIL.

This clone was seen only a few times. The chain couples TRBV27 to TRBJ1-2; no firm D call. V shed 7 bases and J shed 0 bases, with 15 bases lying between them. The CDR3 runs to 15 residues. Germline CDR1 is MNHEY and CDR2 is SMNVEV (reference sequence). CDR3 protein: CASTSSPGTNYGYTF. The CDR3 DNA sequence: TGTGCCAGCACTTCCAGCCCCGGGACTAACTATGGCTACACCTTC.

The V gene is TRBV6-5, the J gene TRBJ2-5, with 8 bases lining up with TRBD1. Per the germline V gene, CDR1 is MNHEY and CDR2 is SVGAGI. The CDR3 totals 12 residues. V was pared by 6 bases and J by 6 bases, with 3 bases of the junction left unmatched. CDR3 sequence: CASRGQGQTQYF. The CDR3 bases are TGTGCCAGCAGAGGACAGGGACAGACCCAGTACTTC.

The CDR3 DNA reads as TGTGCCAGCAGTTCCGCAGGGAAAGGCAATCAGCCCCAGCATTTT. This codes for CASSSAGKGNQPQHF. The chain is built from TRBV6-5 and TRBJ1-5; tentative D call: TRBD1 (5 bases). V gave up 4 bases and J gave up 2 bases, with 12 bases separating them. The CDR3 has 15 residues. CDR1 and CDR2 (germline): MNHEY, SVGAGI.

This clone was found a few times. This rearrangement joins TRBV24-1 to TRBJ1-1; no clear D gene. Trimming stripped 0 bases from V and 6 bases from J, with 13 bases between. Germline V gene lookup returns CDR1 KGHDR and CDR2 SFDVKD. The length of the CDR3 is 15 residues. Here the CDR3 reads CATSDLRSGSPEAFF. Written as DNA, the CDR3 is TGTGCCACCAGTGATTTGCGTAGTGGTAGCCCTGAAGCTTTCTTT.

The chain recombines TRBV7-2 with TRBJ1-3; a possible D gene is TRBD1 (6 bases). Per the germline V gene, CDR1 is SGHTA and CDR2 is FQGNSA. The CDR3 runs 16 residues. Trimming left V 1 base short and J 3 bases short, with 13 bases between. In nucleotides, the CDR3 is TGTGCCAGCAGCTTAGTGGGGGTACAGGGTGGAAACACCATATATTTT. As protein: CASSLVGVQGGNTIYF.

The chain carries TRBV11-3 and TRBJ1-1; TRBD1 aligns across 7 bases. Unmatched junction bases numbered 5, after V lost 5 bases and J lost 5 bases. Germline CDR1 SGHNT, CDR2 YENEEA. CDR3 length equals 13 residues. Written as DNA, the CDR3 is TGTGCCAGCAGCAAGACAGGGTGGACTGAAGCTTTCTTT. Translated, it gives CASSKTGWTEAFF. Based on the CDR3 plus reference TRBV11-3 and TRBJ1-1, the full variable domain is EAGVVQSPRYKIIEKKQPVAFWCNPISGHNTLYWYLQNLGQGPELLIRYENEEAVDDSQLPKDRFSAERLKGVDSTLKIQPAELGDSAVYLCASSKTGWTEAFFGQGTRLTVV.

This CDR3 reads CASIGHNYGYTF. The CDR3 DNA sequence: TGTGCCAGCATCGGACATAACTATGGCTACACCTTC. The rearrangement joins TRBV16 to TRBJ1-2; maybe TRBD1 (5 bases). The CDR3 is made up of 12 amino acids. Looked up from germline, CDR1 is KGHSY and CDR2 is FQNENV. Trimming removed 7 bases from V and 1 base from J, with 7 bases in between.

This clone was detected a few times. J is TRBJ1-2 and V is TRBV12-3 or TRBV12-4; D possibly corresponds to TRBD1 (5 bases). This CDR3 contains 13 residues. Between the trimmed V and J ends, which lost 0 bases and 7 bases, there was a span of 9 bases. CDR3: CASSLAADTGYTF. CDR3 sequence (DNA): TGTGCCAGCAGTTTAGCTGCGGACACTGGCTACACCTTC.

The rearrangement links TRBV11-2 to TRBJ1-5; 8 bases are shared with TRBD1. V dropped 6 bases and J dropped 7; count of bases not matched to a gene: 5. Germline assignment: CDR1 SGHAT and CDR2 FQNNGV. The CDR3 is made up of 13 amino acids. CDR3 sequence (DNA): TGTGCCAGCAGTTGGGACAGGATGCAGCCCCAGCATTTT. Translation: CASSWDRMQPQHF.

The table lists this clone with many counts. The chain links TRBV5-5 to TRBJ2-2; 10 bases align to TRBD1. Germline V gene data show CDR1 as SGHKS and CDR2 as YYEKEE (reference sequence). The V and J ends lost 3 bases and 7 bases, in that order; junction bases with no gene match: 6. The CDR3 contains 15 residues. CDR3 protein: CASSSGTGDVGELFF. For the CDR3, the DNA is TGTGCCAGCAGCTCGGGGACAGGGGACGTCGGGGAGCTGTTTTTT.

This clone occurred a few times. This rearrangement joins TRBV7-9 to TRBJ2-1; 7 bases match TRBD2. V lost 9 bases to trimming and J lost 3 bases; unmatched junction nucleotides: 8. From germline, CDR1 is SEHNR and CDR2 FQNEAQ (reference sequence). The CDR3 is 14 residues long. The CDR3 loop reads CASRGREGYNEQFF. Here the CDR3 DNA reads TGTGCCAGTCGGGGCAGGGAGGGCTACAATGAGCAGTTCTTC.

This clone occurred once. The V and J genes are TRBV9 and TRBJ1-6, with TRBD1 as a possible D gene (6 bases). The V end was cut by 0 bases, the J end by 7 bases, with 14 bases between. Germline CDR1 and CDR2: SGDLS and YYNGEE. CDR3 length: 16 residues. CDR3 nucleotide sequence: TGTGCCAGCAGCGTAGATCGAGGACAGTACAATTCACCCCTCCACTTT. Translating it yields CASSVDRGQYNSPLHF.

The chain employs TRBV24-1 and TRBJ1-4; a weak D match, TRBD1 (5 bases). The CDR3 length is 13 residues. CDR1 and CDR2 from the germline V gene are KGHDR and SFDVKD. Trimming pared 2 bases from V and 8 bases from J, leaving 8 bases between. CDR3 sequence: CATSDSDTEKLFF. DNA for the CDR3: TGTGCCACCAGTGATTCGGACACCGAAAAACTGTTTTTT.

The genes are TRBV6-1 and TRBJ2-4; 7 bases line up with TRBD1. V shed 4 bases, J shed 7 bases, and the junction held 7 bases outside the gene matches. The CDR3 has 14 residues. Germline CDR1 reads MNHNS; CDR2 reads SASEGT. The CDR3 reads CASSARQGLNIQYF. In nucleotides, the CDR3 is TGTGCCAGCAGTGCCCGACAGGGTTTGAACATTCAGTACTTC.

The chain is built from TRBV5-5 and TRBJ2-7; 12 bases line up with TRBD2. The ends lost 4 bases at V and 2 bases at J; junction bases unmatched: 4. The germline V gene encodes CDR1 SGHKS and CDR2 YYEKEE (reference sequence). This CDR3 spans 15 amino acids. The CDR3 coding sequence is TGTGCCAGCAGCGCCGCTAGCGGGAGGGCCTACGAGCAGTACTTC. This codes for CASSAASGRAYEQYF.

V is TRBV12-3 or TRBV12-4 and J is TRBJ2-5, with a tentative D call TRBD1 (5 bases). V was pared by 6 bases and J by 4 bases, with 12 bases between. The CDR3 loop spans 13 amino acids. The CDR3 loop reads CASSIRVRETQYF. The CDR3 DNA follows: TGTGCCAGCAGCATCAGGGTTAGAGAGACCCAGTACTTC.